The sequence of this T cell receptor beta chain was determined in a study of T cells in Graves' hyperthyroidism and ophthalmopathy. Researchers took RNA transcripts and amplified the TCR beta CDR3 regions from them. During a first-round RT-PCR of the TCR CDR3, the HTBI primer set was used. TCRdb re-analysed the multiplex PCR reads in MiXCR, keeping a single row per CDR3 protein. The table lists some 800,000 distinct CDR3 sequences, 38% of them singletons, with approximately 8.7% in the top ten. This CDR3 region has 15 residues. V was trimmed by 6 bases and J by 0 bases, leaving 12 bases between them. Germline V CDR1 and CDR2: SEHNR, FQNEAQ (reference sequence).

The TCR originated in a man in his late teens or twenties with Graves' hyperthyroidism. This chain uses TRBV7-9 with TRBJ1-3; D is unresolved. Sequencing was carried out using blood. CDR3 nucleotide sequence: TGTGCCAGCAGTCCCCCCGACCGCTCTGGAAACACCATATATTTT. Protein: CASSPPDRSGNTIYF.